A single sample is the source of the 21 T cell receptor beta chains below, sequenced in a study of T cell changes during pregnancy in multiple sclerosis. Data came from immunoSEQ multiplex PCR; TCRdb stores just in-frame clones and leaves some out. The sample includes 40,000 or so clones, about 91% of them seen just once. Sequencing used CD8+ T cells from peripheral blood mononuclear cells, obtained after pregnancy. Source of these receptors: a female donor with multiple sclerosis, enrolled in a pregnancy study.

The chain employs TRBV5-1 and TRBJ2-7, with D unclear. The V and J ends lost 4 bases and 7 bases respectively, with 9 bases between them. This CDR3 region has 11 residues. CDR1 is SGHRS, CDR2 YFSETQ, per germline. The CDR3 region is CASSPGREQYF. CDR3 coding DNA: TGCGCCAGCAGCCCGGGTCGGGAGCAGTACTTC.

This chain connects TRBV9 to TRBJ1-5; D gene uncertain. With 0 bases removed from V and 4 bases from J, the gap between germline ends came to 11 bases. The CDR3 runs to 15 residues. Germline assignment: CDR1 SGDLS and CDR2 YYNGEE. As DNA, the CDR3 is TGTGCCAGCAGCGTAGGAGGGTTAACTAATCAGCCCCAGCATTTT. This translates into CASSVGGLTNQPQHF.

The J gene is TRBJ1-1, the V gene TRBV7-3; D gene ambiguous. CDR1 is SGHTA, CDR2 FQGTGA, per germline. This CDR3 region has 14 residues. Trimming stripped 0 bases from V and 4 bases from J, with 9 bases between. The CDR3 reads CASSLTGRGTEAFF. The CDR3 DNA reads TGTGCCAGCAGCTTAACGGGGAGAGGCACTGAAGCTTTCTTT.

The rearrangement uses TRBV5-5 and TRBJ2-7, with TRBD2 matching over 13 bases. Germline V gene data show CDR1 as SGHKS and CDR2 as YYEKEE (reference sequence). V lost 6 bases and J lost 5; bases outside the gene matches: 11. This CDR3 is built from 16 residues. The CDR3 DNA is TGTGCCAGCACCTATTGGACTAGCGGGAGTAGTGACGAGCAGTACTTC. Amino acids: CASTYWTSGSSDEQYF.

This chain uses TRBV6-1 with TRBJ2-2; D is possibly TRBD2 (6 bases). The CDR3 loop spans 15 amino acids. Trimming left V 2 bases short and J 4 bases short, with 11 bases between. Germline V gives CDR1 MNHNS, CDR2 SASEGT. In nucleotides, the CDR3 is TGTGCCAGCAGTGAAAGGAGGGGCGGCACCGGGGAGCTGTTTTTT. Translation: CASSERRGGTGELFF.

In regard to this clone: The sample contains more than one DNA sequence encoding this CDR3. This chain connects TRBV15 to TRBJ1-1; no reliable D call. The ends were cut back, 0 bases at V and 4 bases at J, with 6 bases in the middle. The CDR3 is 13 residues long. The germline V gene has CDR1 LNHNV and CDR2 YYDKDF (reference sequence). CDR3 loop: CATSREVGTEAFF. The CDR3 DNA is TGTGCCACCAGCAGAGAGGTCGGCACTGAAGCTTTCTTT.

The J gene is TRBJ2-7, the V gene TRBV2; the D gene is possibly TRBD1 (5 bases). Germline CDR1 is SNHLY and CDR2 is FYNNEI. Trimming left V 8 bases short and J 5 bases short, with 7 bases between. This CDR3 is built from 10 residues. The CDR3 nucleotides read TGTGCCAGCGTGGGGCACGAGCAGTACTTC. Protein sequence: CASVGHEQYF.

CDR3 in amino acids: CASSLASPTYNEQFF. The CDR3 coding sequence is TGTGCCAGCAGTCTAGCTTCGCCAACCTACAATGAGCAGTTCTTC. This rearrangement joins TRBV27 to TRBJ2-1; D perhaps matches TRBD2 (5 bases). This CDR3 spans 15 amino acids. The V end was cut by 5 bases, the J end by 2 bases, with 13 bases between. The germline V gene encodes CDR1 MNHEY and CDR2 SMNVEV (reference sequence).

The V call is TRBV5-4, the J call TRBJ2-1; 8 bases align to TRBD2. In germline, CDR1 is SGHNT, CDR2 YYREEE (reference sequence). J gave up 4 bases and V 1 base, and 7 bases lay outside the gene matches. This CDR3 comprises 16 residues. CDR3 in DNA: TGTGCCAGCAGCTTGAGACGGGGGGGAATATACAATGAGCAGTTCTTC. Translated: CASSLRRGGIYNEQFF.

V and J are TRBV5-1 and TRBJ2-1, with TRBD2 matching over 12 bases. This CDR3 contains 15 residues. Germline V gene data show CDR1 as SGHRS and CDR2 as YFSETQ. V gave up 1 base and J gave up 8 bases; unmatched junction bases: 4. The CDR3 region has the DNA TGCGCCAGCAGCTTGTGGCCTAGCGGGAGGGATGAGCAGTTCTTC. Amino acid sequence: CASSLWPSGRDEQFF.

A single count supports this clone. CDR3 protein: CASSGEKLFF. The CDR3 nucleotides are TGTGCCAGCAGCGGGGAAAAACTGTTTTTT. The rearrangement uses TRBV28 and TRBJ1-4; D unclear. With 6 bases removed from V and 8 bases from J, the gap between germline ends came to 4 bases. This CDR3 contains 10 residues. Germline V gene sequence: CDR1 MDHEN, CDR2 SYDVKM.

V is TRBV11-3 and J is TRBJ1-1, with D perhaps TRBD1 (5 bases). Trimming took off 8 bases at V and 1 base at J, with 11 bases between the two ends. The CDR3 is 13 amino acids. Germline CDR1 reads SGHNT; CDR2 reads YENEEA. CDR3 sequence reads: CASAIQGNTEAFF. The CDR3 region has the DNA TGTGCCAGCGCTATCCAGGGGAACACTGAAGCTTTCTTT.

CDR3 loop: CSVADRTSYEQYF. In nucleotides, the CDR3 is TGCAGCGTTGCTGACAGGACCTCCTACGAGCAGTACTTC. This chain connects TRBV29-1 to TRBJ2-7; tentative D call: TRBD1 (6 bases). Trimming shortened V by 4 bases and J by 0 bases, and 10 bases separated the two germline ends. There are 13 residues in the CDR3. Germline V gene sequence: CDR1 SQVTM, CDR2 ANQGSEA.

The chain's CDR3 is CASTSSGGLNEQFF. The DNA for the CDR3 is TGTGCCAGCACCTCTTCGGGAGGGCTAAATGAGCAGTTCTTC. This sequence joins TRBV9 and TRBJ2-1; 8 bases fit TRBD2. This CDR3 is 14 amino acids long. Per the germline V gene, CDR1 is SGDLS and CDR2 is YYNGEE. After removal of 6 bases from V and 7 bases from J, the junction contained 9 bases not matched to a gene.

The genes are TRBV19 and TRBJ2-7; possible D gene TRBD1, 6 bases. This CDR3 contains 15 residues. Deletions cut 7 bases from V and 2 bases from J, with 18 bases between. From germline, CDR1 is LNHDA and CDR2 SQIVND (reference sequence). The CDR3 nucleotides read TGTGCCAGTACCCCCTCGGACAGAAACACCTACGAGCAGTACTTC. Amino acid sequence: CASTPSDRNTYEQYF.

This rearrangement joins TRBV6-1 to TRBJ2-2; TRBD2 matches 7 bases. V shed 8 bases, J shed 6 bases, and the junction held 6 bases outside the gene matches. CDR1 and CDR2 (germline): MNHNS, SASEGT. CDR3 length equals 13 residues. As DNA, the CDR3 is TGTGCCAGCCCGGGACTACCTCCCGGGGAGCTGTTTTTT. Translating it yields CASPGLPPGELFF.

The V gene is TRBV7-9, the J gene TRBJ2-3; 8 bases are shared with TRBD1. V was clipped by 1 base and J by 3 bases; unmatched bases: 9. The CDR3 is 17 amino acids. Germline V gives CDR1 SEHNR, CDR2 FQNEAQ (reference sequence). The CDR3 coding sequence is TGTGCCAGCAGCTTAGGGACACAGGGGGTATCGACAGATACGCAGTATTTT. This gives the protein CASSLGTQGVSTDTQYF.

The chain recombines TRBV30 with TRBJ1-1; 7 nucleotides match TRBD1. The junction had 17 bases not matched to a gene; V was cut back by 4 bases and J by 0 bases. This CDR3 is 18 amino acids long. CDR1 is GTSNPN, CDR2 SVGIG, per germline (reference sequence). The CDR3 region is CAWTPPGTAWILNTEAFF. CDR3 nucleotides: TGTGCCTGGACCCCTCCCGGGACAGCCTGGATTTTGAACACTGAAGCTTTCTTT. The full variable domain, with the rest looked up from reference TRBV30 and TRBJ1-1, is SQTIHQWPATLVQPVGSPLSLECTVEGTSNPNLYWYRQAAGRGLQLLFYSVGIGQISSEVPQNLSASRPQDRQFILSSKKLLLSDSGFYLCAWTPPGTAWILNTEAFFGQGTRLTVV.

This chain uses TRBV7-9 with TRBJ1-2; D is undetermined. Germline loops: CDR1 SEHNR, CDR2 FQNEAQ (reference sequence). The CDR3 length is 10 residues. The ends were cut back, 5 bases at V and 9 bases at J, with 7 bases in the middle. CDR3 DNA: TGTGCCAGCAGCCCAGACAGCTACACCTTC. Protein product: CASSPDSYTF.

The V call is TRBV30, the J call TRBJ1-1; perhaps TRBD1 as D (6 bases). Germline CDR1 GTSNPN, CDR2 SVGIG (reference sequence). The CDR3 covers 14 residues. V shed 3 bases and J shed 0 bases, with 11 bases lying between them. In nucleotides, the CDR3 is TGTGCCTGGAGGGTGGGACAATTGAACACTGAAGCTTTCTTT. Amino acid sequence: CAWRVGQLNTEAFF.

The chain joins TRBV27 to TRBJ2-1; the match to TRBD2 covers 12 bases. The CDR3 is made up of 15 amino acids. Germline CDR1 MNHEY, CDR2 SMNVEV (reference sequence). Trimming cost V 7 bases and J 6 bases; bases outside gene matches: 7. CDR3 amino acids: CASTLGTSGLNEQFF. The CDR3 DNA follows: TGTGCCAGCACCCTTGGGACTAGCGGGCTCAATGAGCAGTTCTTC.